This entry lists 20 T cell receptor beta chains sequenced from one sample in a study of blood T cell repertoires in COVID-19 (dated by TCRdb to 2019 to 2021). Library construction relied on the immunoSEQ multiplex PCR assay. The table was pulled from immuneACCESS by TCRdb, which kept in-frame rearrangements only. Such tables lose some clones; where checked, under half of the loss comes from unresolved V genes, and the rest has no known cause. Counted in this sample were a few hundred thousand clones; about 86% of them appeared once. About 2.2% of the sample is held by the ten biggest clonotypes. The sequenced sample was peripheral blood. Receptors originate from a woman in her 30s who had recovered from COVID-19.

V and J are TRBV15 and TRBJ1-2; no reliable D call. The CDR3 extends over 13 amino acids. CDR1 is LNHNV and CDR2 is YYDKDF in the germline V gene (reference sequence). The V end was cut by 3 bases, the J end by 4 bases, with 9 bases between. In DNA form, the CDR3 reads TGTGCCACCAGCAGCTACGGTTTCTATGGCTACACCTTC. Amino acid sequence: CATSSYGFYGYTF.

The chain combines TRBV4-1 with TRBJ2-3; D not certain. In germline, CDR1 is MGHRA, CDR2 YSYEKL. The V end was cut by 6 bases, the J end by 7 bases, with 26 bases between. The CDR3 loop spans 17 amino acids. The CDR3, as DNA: TGCGCCAGCAGTCTCCTCCTTTCGCGCTCGGGTCGCTATACGCAGTATTTT. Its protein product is CASSLLLSRSGRYTQYF.

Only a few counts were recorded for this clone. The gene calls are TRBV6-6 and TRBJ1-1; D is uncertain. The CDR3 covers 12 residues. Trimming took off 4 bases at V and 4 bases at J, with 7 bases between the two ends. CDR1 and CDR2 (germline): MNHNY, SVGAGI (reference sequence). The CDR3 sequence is CASSWEATEAFF. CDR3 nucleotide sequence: TGTGCCAGCAGTTGGGAGGCCACTGAAGCTTTCTTT.

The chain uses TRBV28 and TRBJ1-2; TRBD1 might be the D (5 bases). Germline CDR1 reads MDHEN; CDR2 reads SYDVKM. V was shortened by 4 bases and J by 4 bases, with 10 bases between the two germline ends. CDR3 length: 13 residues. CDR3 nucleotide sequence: TGTGCCAGCAGTTCCCTCGACAGCTATGGCTACACCTTC. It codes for CASSSLDSYGYTF.

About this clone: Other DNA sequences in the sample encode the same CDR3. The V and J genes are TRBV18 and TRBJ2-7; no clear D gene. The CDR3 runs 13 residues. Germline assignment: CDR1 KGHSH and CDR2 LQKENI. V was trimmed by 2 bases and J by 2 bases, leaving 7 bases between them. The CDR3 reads CASSPGLTYEQYF. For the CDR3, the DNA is TGTGCCAGCTCACCAGGGCTCACCTACGAGCAGTACTTC.

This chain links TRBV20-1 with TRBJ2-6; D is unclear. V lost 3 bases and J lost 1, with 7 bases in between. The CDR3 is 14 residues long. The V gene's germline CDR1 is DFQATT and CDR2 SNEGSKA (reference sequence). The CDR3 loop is CSASALSGANVLTF. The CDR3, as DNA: TGCAGTGCTAGTGCGTTGTCTGGGGCCAACGTCCTGACTTTC.

CDR3 bases: TGCGCCAGCAGCCCGTCGGGCACTGAAGCTTTCTTT. Residues: CASSPSGTEAFF. The J gene is TRBJ1-1, the V gene TRBV5-1; D unclear. The CDR3 length is 12 residues. The germline V and J ends were trimmed by 4 bases and 4 bases, with 8 bases remaining between them. The V gene's germline CDR1 is SGHRS and CDR2 YFSETQ.

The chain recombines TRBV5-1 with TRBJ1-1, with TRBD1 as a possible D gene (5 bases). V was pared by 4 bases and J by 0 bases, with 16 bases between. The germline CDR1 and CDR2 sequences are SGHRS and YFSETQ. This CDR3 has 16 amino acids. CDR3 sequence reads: CASSLNERGMNTEAFF. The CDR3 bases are TGCGCCAGCAGCCTGAACGAGCGGGGGATGAACACTGAAGCTTTCTTT.

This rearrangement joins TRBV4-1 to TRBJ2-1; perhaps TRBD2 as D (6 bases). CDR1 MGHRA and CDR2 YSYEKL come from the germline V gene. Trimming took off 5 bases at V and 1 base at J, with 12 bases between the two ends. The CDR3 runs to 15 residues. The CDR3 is CASSGPGESYNEQFF. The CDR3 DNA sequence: TGCGCCAGCAGCGGTCCGGGAGAGTCCTACAATGAGCAGTTCTTC.

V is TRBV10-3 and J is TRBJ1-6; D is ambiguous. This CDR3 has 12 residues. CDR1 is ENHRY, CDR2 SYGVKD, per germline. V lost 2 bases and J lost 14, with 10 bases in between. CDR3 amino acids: CAISEEGFSLHF. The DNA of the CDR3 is TGTGCCATCAGTGAGGAGGGTTTCTCCCTCCACTTT.

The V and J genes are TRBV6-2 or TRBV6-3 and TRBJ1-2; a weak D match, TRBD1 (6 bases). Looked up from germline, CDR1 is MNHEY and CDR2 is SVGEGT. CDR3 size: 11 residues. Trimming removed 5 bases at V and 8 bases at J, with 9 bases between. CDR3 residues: CASSQGRGYTF. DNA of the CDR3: TGTGCCAGCAGTCAGGGGAGAGGCTACACCTTC.

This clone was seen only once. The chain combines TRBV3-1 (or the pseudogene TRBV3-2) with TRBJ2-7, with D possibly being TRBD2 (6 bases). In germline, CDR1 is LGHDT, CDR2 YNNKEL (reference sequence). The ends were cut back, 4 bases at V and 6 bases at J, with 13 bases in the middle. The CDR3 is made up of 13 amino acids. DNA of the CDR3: TGTGCCAGCAGCCCTTCGACTAGTTTCGAGCAGTACTTC. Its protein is CASSPSTSFEQYF.

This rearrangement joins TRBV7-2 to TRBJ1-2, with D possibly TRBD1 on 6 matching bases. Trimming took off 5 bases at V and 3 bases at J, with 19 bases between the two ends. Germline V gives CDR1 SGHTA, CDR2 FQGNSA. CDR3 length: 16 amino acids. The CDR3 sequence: CASSQGRGRLDYGYTF. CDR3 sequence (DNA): TGTGCCAGCAGCCAGGGGAGGGGTAGGTTGGACTATGGCTACACCTTC.

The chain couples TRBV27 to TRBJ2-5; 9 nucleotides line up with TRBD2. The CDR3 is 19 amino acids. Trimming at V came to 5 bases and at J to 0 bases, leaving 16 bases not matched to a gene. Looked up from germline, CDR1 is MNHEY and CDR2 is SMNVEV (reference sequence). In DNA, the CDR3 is TGTGCCAGCAGTCCCGGTCCGGGCGGGAGGGACCCTTACCAAGAGACCCAGTACTTC. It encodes CASSPGPGGRDPYQETQYF.

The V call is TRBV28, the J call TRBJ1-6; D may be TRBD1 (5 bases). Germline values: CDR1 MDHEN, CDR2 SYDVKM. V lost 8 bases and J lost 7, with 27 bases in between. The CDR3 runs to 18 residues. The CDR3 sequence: CASCRGSVFISSNSPLHF. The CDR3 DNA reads TGTGCCAGCTGTCGGGGGTCAGTCTTTATTTCTTCGAATTCACCCCTCCACTTT.

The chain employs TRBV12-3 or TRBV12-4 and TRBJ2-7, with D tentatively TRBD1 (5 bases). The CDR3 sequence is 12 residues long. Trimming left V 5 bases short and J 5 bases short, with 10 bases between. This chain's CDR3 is CASSRGQNEQYF. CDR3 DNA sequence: TGTGCCAGCAGTCGTGGACAAAACGAGCAGTACTTC.

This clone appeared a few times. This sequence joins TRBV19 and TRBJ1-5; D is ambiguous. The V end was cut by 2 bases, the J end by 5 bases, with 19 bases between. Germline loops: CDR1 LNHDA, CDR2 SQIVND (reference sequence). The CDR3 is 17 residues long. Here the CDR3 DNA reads TGTGCCAGTAGTATACTGGTGGGAGACGAATATCATCAGCCCCAGCATTTT. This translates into CASSILVGDEYHQPQHF. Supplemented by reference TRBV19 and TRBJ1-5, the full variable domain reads DGGITQSPKYLFRKEGQNVTLSCEQNLNHDAMYWYRQDPGQGLRLIYYSQIVNDFQKGDIAEGYSVSREKKESFPLTVTSAQKNPTAFYLCASSILVGDEYHQPQHFGDGTRLSIL.

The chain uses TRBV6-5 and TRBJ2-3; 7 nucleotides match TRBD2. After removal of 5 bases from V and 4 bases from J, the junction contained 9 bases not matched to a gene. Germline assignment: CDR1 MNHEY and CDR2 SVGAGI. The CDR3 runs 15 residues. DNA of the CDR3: TGTGCCAGCAGTCCCCTTTCCCGGGGGGCAGATACGCAGTATTTT. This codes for CASSPLSRGADTQYF.

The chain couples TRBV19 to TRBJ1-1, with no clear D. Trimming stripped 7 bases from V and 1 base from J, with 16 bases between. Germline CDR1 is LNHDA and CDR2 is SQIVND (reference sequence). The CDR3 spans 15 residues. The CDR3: CASTVGSAANTEAFF. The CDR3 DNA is TGTGCCAGTACAGTCGGCTCGGCGGCGAACACTGAAGCTTTCTTT.

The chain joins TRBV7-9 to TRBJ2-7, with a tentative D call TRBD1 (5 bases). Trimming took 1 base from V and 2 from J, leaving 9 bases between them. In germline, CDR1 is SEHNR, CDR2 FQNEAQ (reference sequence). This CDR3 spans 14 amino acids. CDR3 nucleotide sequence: TGTGCCAGCAGCTTAGTGACAGCCACCTACGAGCAGTACTTC. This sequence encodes CASSLVTATYEQYF.